Presented here are 5 T cell receptor beta chains from one specimen sequenced in a study of blood T cell repertoires in COVID-19. Clones were read by immunoSEQ multiplex PCR, and TCRdb kept only the in-frame ones, dropping some. The sample yields a few hundred thousand clones, 87% seen once. Source material: peripheral blood. The receptors here all came from a woman aged 50 to 60 who had recovered from COVID-19.

V and J are TRBV7-8 and TRBJ2-3, with D possibly TRBD2 on 5 matching bases. The CDR3 totals 18 residues. Germline V CDR1 and CDR2: SGHVS, FQNEAQ. V was pared by 4 bases and J by 1 base, with 21 bases between. In DNA form, the CDR3 reads TGTGCCAGCAGCTCCCGCCCCGCCGACTACCTACGCACAGATACGCAGTATTTT. Its translation: CASSSRPADYLRTDTQYF.

This clone has just one count. The rearrangement joins TRBV5-6 to TRBJ1-6; 7 bases are a match to TRBD1. The CDR3 is made up of 15 amino acids. Germline V gene sequence: CDR1 SGHDT, CDR2 YYEEEE. The V gene end was trimmed by 6 bases and the J gene end by 7 bases; junction bases not matched to a gene: 10. The CDR3 sequence is CASTSYRGGNSPLHF. CDR3 DNA: TGTGCCAGCACCTCTTACAGGGGCGGGAATTCACCCCTCCACTTT.

The V gene is TRBV6-2 or TRBV6-3, the J gene TRBJ1-1, with D possibly matching TRBD1 (5 bases). CDR3 size: 16 residues. Germline V gene lookup returns CDR1 MNHEY and CDR2 SVGEGT. V lost 2 bases and J 6 bases, leaving 19 bases between the germline ends. In DNA form, the CDR3 reads TGTGCCAGCAGTTACGGGGGGACTCTGTTGTACCCTGAAGCTTTCTTT. This encodes CASSYGGTLLYPEAFF.

The V call is TRBV19, the J call TRBJ2-2, with 7 bases matching TRBD2. The CDR3 contains 15 residues. Germline V gene sequence: CDR1 LNHDA, CDR2 SQIVND (reference sequence). The J segment lost 5 bases and the V segment lost 3 bases, leaving 6 bases of the junction unmatched. The CDR3 loop reads CASSITGGWTGELFF. In DNA, the CDR3 is TGTGCCAGTAGTATTACGGGGGGTTGGACCGGGGAGCTGTTTTTT.

The chain recombines TRBV18 with TRBJ1-1; D is unclear. V was trimmed by 6 bases and J by 4 bases, leaving 18 bases between them. The CDR3 contains 15 residues. Looked up from germline, CDR1 is KGHSH and CDR2 is LQKENI. The CDR3, as DNA: TGTGCCAGCTCTCCAGTTCGGGTAGGGAGCACTGAAGCTTTCTTT. Protein: CASSPVRVGSTEAFF.